These 9 T cell receptor beta chains originate from one sample sequenced in a study of blood T cell repertoires in COVID-19. Using immunoSEQ multiplex PCR, the repertoire was profiled, and TCRdb retains in-frame clones only, with some absent. The top ten hold 13% to 15% of the sample, which has 150,000 to 200,000 clones, around 84% seen once. Sequenced input: peripheral blood. These receptors all come from a woman aged 70-85 years with COVID-19, enrolled during active disease.

This chain uses TRBV5-4 with TRBJ1-1; tentatively, D is TRBD1 (5 bases). This CDR3 has 20 amino acids. Germline CDR1 reads SGHNT; CDR2 reads YYREEE (reference sequence). Trimming cost V 0 bases and J 0 bases, with 24 bases left between them. The CDR3 bases are TGTGCCAGCAGCTTGGTTTCTCCCACACAGGCTTGGGGCCTGAACACTGAAGCTTTCTTT. Translation gives CASSLVSPTQAWGLNTEAFF.

This clone was detected a few times. The gene calls are TRBV7-8 and TRBJ2-7, with D tentatively TRBD2 (6 bases). The CDR3 is 12 amino acids. Trimming took 6 bases from V and 6 from J, leaving 12 bases between them. CDR1 is SGHVS and CDR2 is FQNEAQ in the germline V gene. CDR3 DNA sequence: TGTGCCAGCAGGGAAGCGGGTGGCGAGCAGTACGTC. Its protein is CASREAGGEQYV.

The V and J genes are TRBV2 and TRBJ2-7, with D maybe TRBD2 (6 bases). V dropped 8 bases and J dropped 4 bases, with 15 bases sitting between them. Germline CDR1 reads SNHLY; CDR2 reads FYNNEI. The CDR3 length is 13 residues. The CDR3 DNA reads TGTGCCAGCTCCCGGGACTTAATTTACGAGCAGTACTTC. It translates to CASSRDLIYEQYF.

The chain combines TRBV14 with TRBJ1-1; possibly TRBD1 for D (5 bases). The CDR3 totals 13 residues. The ends were cut back, 4 bases at V and 1 base at J, with 7 bases in the middle. CDR1 and CDR2 from the germline V gene are SGHDN and FVKESK. This chain's CDR3 is CASSLTANTEAFF. The CDR3 bases are TGTGCCAGCAGCCTGACAGCGAACACTGAAGCTTTCTTT.

This chain joins TRBV6-1 and TRBJ2-3; 9 bases are shared with TRBD1. The germline V gene encodes CDR1 MNHNS and CDR2 SASEGT. The CDR3 runs to 16 residues. V gave up 4 bases and J gave up 4 bases; unmatched junction bases: 9. CDR3 nucleotides: TGTGCCAGCAGTGGGAGACAGGGGGTGAACGCAGATACGCAGTATTTT. Its protein is CASSGRQGVNADTQYF.

The chain is built from TRBV7-2 and TRBJ2-2, with D perhaps TRBD1 (6 bases). Trimming took 3 bases from V and 5 from J, leaving 13 bases between them. The CDR3 has 15 amino acids. From germline, CDR1 is SGHTA and CDR2 FQGNSA. The CDR3 DNA is TGTGCCAGCAGCTTGCAACAGGGTAAAACCGGGGAGCTGTTTTTT. Residues: CASSLQQGKTGELFF.

This sequence joins TRBV12-3 or TRBV12-4 and TRBJ1-2; no clear D. The CDR3 loop spans 13 amino acids. Trimming removed 7 bases from V and 8 bases from J, with 17 bases in between. CDR3 amino acids: CASTWRSPEGYTF. The CDR3 nucleotides read TGTGCCAGCACCTGGAGGAGTCCAGAAGGCTACACCTTC.

There are a few counts of this clone. This sequence joins TRBV28 and TRBJ1-1, with a possible D match to TRBD1 (5 bases). The V and J ends lost 7 bases and 3 bases respectively, with 15 bases between them. CDR3 size: 14 residues. Germline values: CDR1 MDHEN, CDR2 SYDVKM. CDR3 nucleotide sequence: TGTGCCAGCAAACAACAAAAGGGGTACACTGAAGCTTTCTTT. Translation gives CASKQQKGYTEAFF.

The rearrangement joins TRBV30 to TRBJ1-6; no firm D call. The CDR3 covers 14 residues. Per the germline V gene, CDR1 is GTSNPN and CDR2 is SVGIG (reference sequence). V lost 5 bases and J lost 10, with 18 bases in between. Here the CDR3 reads CAWGLGRERSPLHF. Written as DNA, the CDR3 is TGTGCCTGGGGCCTAGGGAGGGAGCGGTCACCCCTCCACTTT.